The next 13 T cell receptor beta chains were all read from a single sample in a study of regulatory T cells in long-lasting Graves disease. According to the study, TCR beta libraries were built with iRepertoire HTBI primers and CDR3-region Arm-PCR. TCRdb re-analysed the multiplex PCR reads in MiXCR, keeping a single row per CDR3 protein. The sample holds roughly 300,000 distinct CDR3 sequences; 15% to 20% are singletons and the top ten take just under 30%. The time point: persistent/refractory GD, antithyroid drugs over 5 years with positive TRAb. From RNA extracted from PBMCs, the TCR library was made. The sequencing used peripheral blood mononuclear cells (PBMCs), collected when the disease was refractory, from a patient treated with antithyroid drugs. These receptors were obtained from a female donor with Graves disease.

Regarding this clonotype: This could be a read error, since a much larger clone is one nucleotide away. The chain uses TRBV11-3 and TRBJ2-5; unclear D gene. Germline CDR1 and CDR2: SGHNT and YENEEA. Trimming removed 7 bases from V and 5 bases from J, with 20 bases in between. CDR3 length: 15 residues. CDR3 sequence reads: CASTSGPTRSETQYF. CDR3 DNA: TGTGCCAGCACCTCGGGTCCGACGAGGTCGGAGACCCAGTACTTC.

This clonotype was seen ten or more times. The CDR3 reads CASSFLVAGIPYEQYF. The CDR3 DNA follows: TGTGCCAGCAGTTTTCTTGTGGCAGGAATTCCCTACGAGCAGTACTTC. The gene calls are TRBV27 and TRBJ2-7; D not resolved. The germline V gene encodes CDR1 MNHEY and CDR2 SMNVEV (reference sequence). V lost 3 bases and J lost 2, with 17 bases in between. CDR3 size: 16 residues.

This clonotype was seen at least ten times. One end of the junction fails to match germline, which may point to a read error. The chain employs TRBV2 and TRBJ2-2, with D possibly matching TRBD2 (5 bases). Germline V lookup: CDR1 SNHLY, CDR2 FYNNEI. This CDR3 region has 16 residues. The CDR3 region is CASSVRGGPNTGEPFF. The CDR3 DNA sequence: TGTGCCAGCAGTGTCCGAGGCGGCCCGAACACCGGGGAGCCGTTTTTT.

The table lists this clonotype with a count of one. Just one base apart from a much larger clone, this may be a read error. J is TRBJ2-7 and V is TRBV11-2, with TRBD1 matching over 7 bases. Germline V CDR1 and CDR2: SGHAT, FQNNGV. The CDR3 length is 16 residues. The junction had 13 bases not matched to a gene; V was cut back by 6 bases and J by 2 bases. The DNA of the CDR3 is TGTGCCAGCAGTCCAATCGACAGGGAACGGACCTACGAGCAGTACTTC. Translation: CASSPIDRERTYEQYF.

The genes are TRBV20-1 and TRBJ2-7; TRBD2 matches 14 bases. With 1 base clipped from V and 9 bases from J, the junction kept 11 bases outside the gene matches. CDR3 length: 16 amino acids. Germline V gene sequence: CDR1 DFQATT, CDR2 SNEGSKA (reference sequence). The CDR3 spells CSARARLAGGVGGQYF. CDR3 nucleotides: TGCAGTGCTAGAGCCAGACTAGCGGGAGGGGTCGGGGGGCAGTACTTC.

The table lists this clonotype with a few counts. The V gene is TRBV6-1, the J gene TRBJ1-1; D unresolved. The germline CDR1 and CDR2 sequences are MNHNS and SASEGT. V lost 4 bases to trimming and J lost 2 bases, with 8 bases between them. The CDR3 has 13 amino acids. The CDR3 nucleotides read TGTGCCAGCAGTGTCCACCGTAACACTGAAGCTTTCTTT. Its translation is CASSVHRNTEAFF.

This clonotype was recorded at least ten times. The chain joins TRBV2 to TRBJ2-7; 8 positions match TRBD1. Unmatched junction bases numbered 16, after V lost 10 bases and J lost 5 bases. This CDR3 is built from 15 residues. Germline loops: CDR1 SNHLY, CDR2 FYNNEI. CDR3 protein: CATPPPGGRLNEQYF. CDR3 sequence (DNA): TGTGCCACCCCACCCCCAGGGGGCCGATTGAACGAGCAGTACTTC.

The V call is TRBV4-1, the J call TRBJ2-4; D is ambiguous. Germline CDR1 and CDR2: MGHRA and YSYEKL. The CDR3 extends over 15 amino acids. V was pared by 3 bases and J by 0 bases, with 9 bases between. The CDR3 is CASSHLGLAKNIQYF. The DNA of the CDR3 is TGCGCCAGCAGCCACCTCGGTCTAGCCAAAAACATTCAGTACTTC.

In its sample, this clonotype was seen once. This may come from a read error, since a much larger clone is one base off. This chain links TRBV6-2 or TRBV6-3 with TRBJ1-4; D not resolved. The CDR3 consists of 18 residues. CDR1 is MNHEY, CDR2 SVGEGT, per germline. The CDR3 sequence: CASSYRPVGPATNEKPFF. DNA of the CDR3: TGTGCCAGCAGTTATAGGCCAGTAGGACCTGCAACTAATGAAAAACCGTTTTTT.

This clonotype was seen repeatedly, ten times or more. The chain combines TRBV3-1 with TRBJ2-7; the D is unclear. V was clipped by 0 bases and J by 2 bases, with 17 bases between them. The length of the CDR3 is 17 residues. CDR1 and CDR2 from the germline V gene are LGHDT and YNNKEL (reference sequence). CDR3 bases: TGTGCCAGCAGCCAAGATAAGGTCTCCTACGATCCCTACGAGCAGTACTTC. Amino acids: CASSQDKVSYDPYEQYF.

This clonotype was recorded at least ten times. The V and J genes are TRBV30 and TRBJ1-4; D possibly corresponds to TRBD1 (6 bases). With 3 bases removed from V and 7 bases from J, the gap between germline ends came to 9 bases. The CDR3 is 12 amino acids. The germline CDR1 and CDR2 sequences are GTSNPN and SVGIG (reference sequence). CDR3 sequence (DNA): TGTGCCTGGAGGGGGGCCGGTGAAAAACTGTTTTTT. This translates into CAWRGAGEKLFF.

This clonotype was seen many times. V and J are TRBV28 and TRBJ2-7; D is possibly TRBD1 (5 bases). CDR3 length: 15 residues. Germline CDR1 MDHEN, CDR2 SYDVKM. V was cut by 4 bases and J by 5 bases, with 18 bases left in between. Written as DNA, the CDR3 is TGTGCCAGCAGTTCCACAGGTACCGTAGCCCACGAGCAGTACTTC. Translation: CASSSTGTVAHEQYF. The full variable domain, rest sourced from reference TRBV28 and TRBJ2-7, is DVKVTQSSRYLVKRTGEKVFLECVQDMDHENMFWYRQDPGLGLRLIYFSYDVKMKEKGDIPEGYSVSREKKERFSLILESASTNQTSMYLCASSSTGTVAHEQYFGPGTRLTVT.

At least ten counts were recorded for this clonotype. The V gene is TRBV19, the J gene TRBJ2-7; 9 positions match TRBD1. In germline, CDR1 is LNHDA, CDR2 SQIVND (reference sequence). The length of the CDR3 is 15 residues. V shed 5 bases and J 2 bases; nucleotides not matched to a gene: 7. The CDR3 nucleotides read TGTGCCAGTAGTCTACCGGGACAGGGACCCTACGAGCAGTACTTC. Encoded protein: CASSLPGQGPYEQYF.